The TCR beta chain described here comes from a study of memory CD4+ T cells and cytomegalovirus serostatus. The sort gate was single viable CD3+CD4+CD8-CD45RO+ cells for memory CD4+ T cells. Positive selection with CD4 microbeads enriched total CD4+ T cells. In regard to this clone: Its antigen is unknown.

General study points: Of more than 150 reported CMV TCRbeta sequences, 55 to 80 were found in memory CD4+ repertoires.

TCRdb's table, derived via immunoSEQ multiplex PCR, lists solely in-frame clones and lacks some. The sample consists of some 46,000 clones, around three quarters of them appearing once. Trimming cost V 6 bases and J 4 bases; bases outside gene matches: 9. This CDR3 contains 15 residues. Germline V gene sequence: CDR1 LNHDA, CDR2 SQIVND (reference sequence). This chain joins TRBV19 and TRBJ2-1, with 7 bases fitting TRBD2. The sequenced material came from memory CD4+ T cells from blood. This TCR was sampled from an adult in good health and CMV-seronegative. Here the CDR3 DNA reads TGTGCCAGTAGACCCCAGGGCGGGAGTTACAATGAGCAGTTCTTC. Its translation is CASRPQGGSYNEQFF.